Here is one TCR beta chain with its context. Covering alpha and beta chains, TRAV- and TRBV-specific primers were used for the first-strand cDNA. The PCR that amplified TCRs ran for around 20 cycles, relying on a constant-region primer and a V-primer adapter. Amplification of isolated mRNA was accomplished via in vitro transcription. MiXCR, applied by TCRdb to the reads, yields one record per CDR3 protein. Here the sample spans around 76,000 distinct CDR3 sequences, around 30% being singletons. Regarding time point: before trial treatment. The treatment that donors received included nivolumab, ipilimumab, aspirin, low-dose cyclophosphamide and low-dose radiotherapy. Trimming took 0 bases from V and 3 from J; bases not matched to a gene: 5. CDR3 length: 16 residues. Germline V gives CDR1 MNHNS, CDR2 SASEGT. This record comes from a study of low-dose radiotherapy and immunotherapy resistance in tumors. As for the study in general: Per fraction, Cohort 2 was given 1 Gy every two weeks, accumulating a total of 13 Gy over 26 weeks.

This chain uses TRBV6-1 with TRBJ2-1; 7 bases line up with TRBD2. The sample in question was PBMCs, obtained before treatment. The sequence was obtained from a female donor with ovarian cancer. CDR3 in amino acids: CASSEAAGVGYNEQFF. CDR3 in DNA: TGTGCCAGCAGTGAAGCGGCGGGAGTAGGCTACAATGAGCAGTTCTTC.